This T cell receptor (beta chain) was captured by sequencing in a study of blood T cell repertoires in COVID-19 (dated by TCRdb to the early 2020s). About the investigation overall: The collaborator samples originated in the United States, Italy and Spain and spanned the acute and convalescent phases of COVID-19. The material from the prospective study consisted of cDNA or gDNA derived from T cells, B-cell-depleted T cells, or PBMCs. Subjects who had been exposed to COVID-19, were actively infected with it, or had recovered from it provided the deeply sampled blood TCRbeta repertoires that made up the dataset. The repertoires were released in a freely available public database meant as a resource for research on the immune response to SARS-CoV-2. Samples came from the ongoing ImmuneRACE study (first 160 participants) plus 1,254 subjects from 6 global collaborators. The sample metadata nearly always contained a de-identified subject ID, COVID-19 status, age in years and sex. Where available, HLA class I and class II types were taken from metadata supplied by the sample provider and were not determined by assay-based typing. Points the paper makes about the study in general: Clinical and demographic metadata were provided uncurated, with the amount varying by source and participant.

Including the terminal cysteine and phenylalanine, the CDR3 comprises 15 residues. Left in the record is the CDR3 DNA by itself, 45 bases read in frame from the first base. Trimming removed 4 bases from V and 2 bases from J, leaving 15 bases between the germline ends. The germline V gene yields SGHVS for CDR1 and FQNEAQ for CDR2. Remarks on this clone: There is no known antigen for this receptor. It has no much larger one-base neighbor in the sample; base qualities were not kept.

TCRbeta CDR3 regions were amplified from genomic DNA by means of the immunoSEQ Assay, a bias-controlled multiplex PCR. The original methods were these. The number of nucleated cells in each sample was estimated by amplification of reference gene primers within the assay. To quantify the absolute abundance of each unique TCRbeta CDR3 rearrangement, sequence reads were collapsed and filtered. For each sample, productive Simpson clonality was calculated as the square root of Simpson's diversity index over productive rearrangements. Imported from immuneACCESS, the table was reduced by TCRdb to in-frame sequences with V and J called. These copies leave out some clones; in studies compared against another copy, an unresolved V gene accounts for under half, and the cause of the remainder is not known. The D gene and trimming were derived from the DNA, and the V and J assignments and clone size from that table. This sample comprises under 200,000 clones, 84% of them detected only once. Of the sample, roughly 15% falls within the top ten clones.

At one collaborating source in Seattle, patients were enrolled during active infection and were followed longitudinally through the course of disease. Each collaborating institution followed its own protocols to collect whole blood in K2EDTA tubes. Collaborator samples were shipped for TCRbeta analysis as frozen whole blood, isolated PBMCs, or DNA extracted from either sample type. The sequencing sample was made of peripheral blood. The chain employs TRBV7-8 and TRBJ2-7, with an unclear D gene assignment. The source is a woman in her seventies with COVID-19, enrolled during active disease. The CDR3 here reads CASSSLDVLTYEQYF. The nucleotides read TGTGCCAGCAGCTCCTTAGATGTTCTCACCTACGAGCAGTACTTC. Extended through the reference TRBV7-8 and TRBJ2-7 proteins, this CDR3 yields the full variable domain: GAGVSQSPRYKVAKRGQDVALRCDPISGHVSLFWYQQALGQGPEFLTYFQNEAQLDKSGLPSDRFFAERPEGSVSTLKIQRTQQEDSAVYLCASSSLDVLTYEQYFGPGTRLTVT.